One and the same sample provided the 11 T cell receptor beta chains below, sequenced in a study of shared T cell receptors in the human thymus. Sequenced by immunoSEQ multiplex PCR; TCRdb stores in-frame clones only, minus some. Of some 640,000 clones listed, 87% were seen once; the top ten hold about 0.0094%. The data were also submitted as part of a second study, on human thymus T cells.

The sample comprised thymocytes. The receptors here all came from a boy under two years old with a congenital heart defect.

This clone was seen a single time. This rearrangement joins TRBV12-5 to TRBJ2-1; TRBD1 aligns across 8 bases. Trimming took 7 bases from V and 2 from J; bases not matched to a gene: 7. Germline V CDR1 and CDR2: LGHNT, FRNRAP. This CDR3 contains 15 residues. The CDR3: CASAPGQGPYNEQFF. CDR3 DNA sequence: TGTGCTAGTGCCCCCGGACAGGGACCCTACAATGAGCAGTTCTTC.

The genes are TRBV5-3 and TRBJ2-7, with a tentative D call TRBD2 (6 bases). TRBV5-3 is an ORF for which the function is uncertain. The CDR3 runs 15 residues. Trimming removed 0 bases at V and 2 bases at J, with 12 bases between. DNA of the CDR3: TGTGCCAGAAGCTTGGTGGGCGGGGAGACCTACGAGCAGTACTTC. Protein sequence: CARSLVGGETYEQYF.

In DNA form, the CDR3 reads TGTGCCAGCGAGGTTTTCAATGAGCAGTTCTTC. Protein sequence: CASEVFNEQFF. The V gene is TRBV25-1, the J gene TRBJ2-1; unclear D gene. V was cut by 8 bases and J by 6 bases, with 8 bases left in between. Germline V gene lookup returns CDR1 MGHDK and CDR2 SYGVNS. The CDR3 runs to 11 residues. Full variable domain (missing parts from reference TRBV25-1 and TRBJ2-1): EADIYQTPRYLVIGTGKKITLECSQTMGHDKMYWYQQDPGMELHLIHYSYGVNSTEKGDLSSESTVSRIRTEHFPLTLESARPSHTSQYLCASEVFNEQFFGPGTRLTVL.

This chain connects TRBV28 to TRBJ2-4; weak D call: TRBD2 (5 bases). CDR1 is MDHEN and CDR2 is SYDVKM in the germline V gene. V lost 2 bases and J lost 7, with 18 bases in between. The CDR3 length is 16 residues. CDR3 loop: CASSLSAGELGNIQYF. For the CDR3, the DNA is TGTGCCAGCAGTTTAAGTGCTGGGGAGTTAGGGAACATTCAGTACTTC.

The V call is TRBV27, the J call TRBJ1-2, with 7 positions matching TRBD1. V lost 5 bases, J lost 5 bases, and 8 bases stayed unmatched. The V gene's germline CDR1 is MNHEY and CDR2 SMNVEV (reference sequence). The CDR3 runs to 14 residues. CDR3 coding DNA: TGTGCCAGCAGTGTCACAGGGGTTGGGTATGGCTACACCTTC. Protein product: CASSVTGVGYGYTF.

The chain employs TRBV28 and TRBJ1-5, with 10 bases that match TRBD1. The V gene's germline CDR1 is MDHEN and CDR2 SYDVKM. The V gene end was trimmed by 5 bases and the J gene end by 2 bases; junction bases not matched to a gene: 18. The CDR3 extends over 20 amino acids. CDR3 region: CASSQEQTGGLIGGNQPQHF. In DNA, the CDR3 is TGTGCCAGCAGTCAAGAACAGACAGGGGGCTTGATCGGAGGCAATCAGCCCCAGCATTTT.

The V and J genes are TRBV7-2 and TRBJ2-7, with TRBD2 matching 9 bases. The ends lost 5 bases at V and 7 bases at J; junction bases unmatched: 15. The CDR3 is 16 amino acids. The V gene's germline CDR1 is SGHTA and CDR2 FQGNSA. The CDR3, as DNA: TGTGCCAGCAGCCGACGGGGGTGGCGGGAGGGCGGGGAGCAGTACTTC. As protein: CASSRRGWREGGEQYF.

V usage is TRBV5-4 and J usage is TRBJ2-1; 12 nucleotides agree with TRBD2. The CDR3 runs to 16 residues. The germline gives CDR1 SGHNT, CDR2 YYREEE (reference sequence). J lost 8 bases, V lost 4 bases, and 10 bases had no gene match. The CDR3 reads CASSAQSSGRVDEQFF. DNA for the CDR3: TGTGCCAGCAGCGCCCAATCTAGCGGGAGGGTGGATGAGCAGTTCTTC.

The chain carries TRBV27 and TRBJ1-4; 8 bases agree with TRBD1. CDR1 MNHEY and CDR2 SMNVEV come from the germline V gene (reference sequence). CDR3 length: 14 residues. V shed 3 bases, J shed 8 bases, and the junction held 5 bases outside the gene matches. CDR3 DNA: TGTGCCAGCAGTTTTCAGGGGGCGGGAGAAAAACTGTTTTTT. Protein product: CASSFQGAGEKLFF.

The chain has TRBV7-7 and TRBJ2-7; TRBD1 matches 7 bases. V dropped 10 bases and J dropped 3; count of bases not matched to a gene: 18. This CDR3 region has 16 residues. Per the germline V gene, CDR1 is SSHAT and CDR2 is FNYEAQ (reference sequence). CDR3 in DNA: TGTGCCACCCAATTACCGCCCCGGGACAGAGTCTACGAGCAGTACTTC. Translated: CATQLPPRDRVYEQYF.

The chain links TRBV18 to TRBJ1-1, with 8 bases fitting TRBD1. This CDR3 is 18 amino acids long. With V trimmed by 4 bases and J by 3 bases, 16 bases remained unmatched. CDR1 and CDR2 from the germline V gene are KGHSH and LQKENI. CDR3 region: CASSLDRDLPPLHTEAFF. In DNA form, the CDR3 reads TGTGCCAGCTCACTGGACAGGGACCTACCTCCCTTACACACTGAAGCTTTCTTT.